This TCR beta chain was profiled in a study of cytomegalovirus exposure and HLA in healthy donors. Study outcomes and limitations: DRB1 showed the most TCR associations and HLA-C the fewest in a later analysis, as rates varied by HLA locus.

This clone was found once. Its antigen is unidentified. PCR amplification relied on 60 Vbeta primers (plus 13 Jbeta primers). The repertoire was sequenced with immunoSEQ multiplex PCR; TCRdb's copy has only in-frame clones and lacks some. The sample has under 150,000 clones; around 83% are singletons. The CDR3 runs 13 residues. The germline V and J ends were trimmed by 6 bases and 2 bases, with 11 bases remaining between them. Germline V CDR1 and CDR2: ENHRY, SYGVKD. The V and J genes are TRBV10-3 and TRBJ2-7; tentatively, D is TRBD1 (6 bases). The source of this sequence is a man between 50 and 59 years old in good health and CMV-seronegative. The specimen sequenced was PBMCs. The CDR3 region is CAISTGSTYEQYF. CDR3 coding DNA: TGTGCCATCAGCACAGGGAGCACCTACGAGCAGTACTTC.